This T cell receptor (beta chain) was identified in a study of technical replicates of blood from several donors. Trimming took off 6 bases at V and 10 bases at J, with 12 bases between the two ends. The germline CDR1 and CDR2 sequences are SNHLY and FYNNEI. This CDR3 region has 11 residues. TCRdb's table, derived via immunoSEQ multiplex PCR, lists solely in-frame clones and lacks some. Of approximately 85,000 clones detected, around 94% appear once; the ten largest clones hold around 0.25%. Sequencing input: T cells isolated from PBMCs. V gene TRBV2 combines with J gene TRBJ1-1; D might be TRBD1 (6 bases). This receptor was obtained from a human donor in good health. The CDR3 DNA reads as TGTGCCAGCAGCGCAGGGGTTGGAGCTTTCTTT. Protein: CASSAGVGAFF.